The 27 T cell receptor beta chains below all came from one sample that was sequenced in a study of radiation and T cells in renal cell carcinoma. As to time point: baseline pretreatment blood. The treatment here: 15 Gy SBRT to primary tumor, nephrectomy 4 weeks later. Method: immunoSEQ multiplex PCR; TCRdb's copy keeps in-frame clones and lacks some. The sample lists 130,000 to 150,000 clones, about 88% seen once, with around 13% in the top ten. This specimen was blood, taken from a patient whose treatment included radiotherapy and nephrectomy. Every receptor here comes from a woman between 50 and 59 years old with renal cell carcinoma.

This clone occurred a few times. This chain connects TRBV6-6 to TRBJ1-4; 8 positions agree with TRBD1. The trim removed 4 bases at V and 5 bases at J, leaving 3 bases unmatched. CDR1 MNHNY and CDR2 SVGAGI come from the germline V gene (reference sequence). The CDR3 runs to 14 residues. DNA of the CDR3: TGTGCCAGCAGTTCGACAGGGGCGAATGAAAAACTGTTTTTT. Residues: CASSSTGANEKLFF.

The chain has TRBV15 and TRBJ1-5; no definite D call. The germline V gene has CDR1 LNHNV and CDR2 YYDKDF (reference sequence). V was pared by 2 bases and J by 2 bases, with 7 bases between. This CDR3 comprises 14 residues. The chain's CDR3 is CATSRNHGNQPQHF. The CDR3 DNA follows: TGTGCCACCAGCAGAAATCACGGCAATCAGCCCCAGCATTTT. Looking up the rest from reference TRBV15 and TRBJ1-5 gives the full variable domain: DAMVIQNPRYQVTQFGKPVTLSCSQTLNHNVMYWYQQKSSQAPKLLFHYYDKDFNNEADTPDNFQSRRPNTSFCFLDIRSPGLGDTAMYLCATSRNHGNQPQHFGDGTRLSIL.

V gene TRBV5-1 combines with J gene TRBJ2-2; D is unclear. Deletions cut 2 bases from V and 0 bases from J, with 8 bases between. This CDR3 is 15 amino acids long. Germline assignment: CDR1 SGHRS and CDR2 YFSETQ. The CDR3 DNA follows: TGCGCCAGCAGCTTTGAAACCTCGAACACCGGGGAGCTGTTTTTT. Translation gives CASSFETSNTGELFF.

The chain uses TRBV30 and TRBJ1-1; the match to TRBD1 covers 7 bases. V was clipped by 4 bases and J by 1 base; unmatched bases: 15. The germline CDR1 and CDR2 sequences are GTSNPN and SVGIG (reference sequence). This CDR3 spans 17 amino acids. CDR3 protein: CAWKLTRGTAPNTEAFF. CDR3 nucleotide sequence: TGTGCCTGGAAACTCACCAGGGGGACGGCTCCGAACACTGAAGCTTTCTTT.

The rearrangement joins TRBV6-5 to TRBJ2-1, with D perhaps matching TRBD1 (6 bases). The CDR3 totals 15 residues. In germline, CDR1 is MNHEY, CDR2 SVGAGI. V shed 0 bases and J shed 6 bases, with 12 bases lying between them. In nucleotides, the CDR3 is TGTGCCAGCAGTTACTCGAGTGGACAGACCAATGAGCAGTTCTTC. Amino acids: CASSYSSGQTNEQFF.

This clone turned up a few times. The chain has TRBV7-2 and TRBJ1-3; unclear D gene. V dropped 4 bases and J dropped 4 bases, with 17 bases sitting between them. Germline assignment: CDR1 SGHTA and CDR2 FQGNSA. The CDR3 covers 16 residues. The CDR3 reads CASSSTLHVKGNTIYF. In DNA, the CDR3 is TGTGCCAGCAGCTCGACCCTACACGTCAAGGGAAACACCATATATTTT. The full variable domain, completed using reference TRBV7-2 and TRBJ1-3, is GAGVSQSPSNKVTEKGKDVELRCDPISGHTALYWYRQSLGQGLEFLIYFQGNSAPDKSGLPSDRFSAERTGGSVSTLTIQRTQQEDSAVYLCASSSTLHVKGNTIYFGEGSWLTVV.

The V call is TRBV9, the J call TRBJ2-1, with D maybe TRBD1 (5 bases). This CDR3 contains 12 residues. Germline loops: CDR1 SGDLS, CDR2 YYNGEE. Trimming cost V 0 bases and J 12 bases, with 10 bases left between them. CDR3 DNA sequence: TGTGCCAGCAGCGTAGAGGGTAGGGGGCAGTTCTTC. Translating gives CASSVEGRGQFF.

The chain carries TRBV5-6 and TRBJ1-6; TRBD1 might be the D (5 bases). Trimming took 2 bases from V and 11 from J, leaving 17 bases between them. The CDR3 loop spans 15 amino acids. Germline V gives CDR1 SGHDT, CDR2 YYEEEE. CDR3 DNA sequence: TGTGCCAGCAGCTTTATTGGACCGGACACGGCACCCCTCCACTTT. Translated, it gives CASSFIGPDTAPLHF.

This chain connects TRBV11-2 to TRBJ2-1; D is perhaps TRBD1 (7 bases). Trimming pared 0 bases from V and 5 bases from J, leaving 8 bases between. This CDR3 spans 14 amino acids. The germline CDR1 and CDR2 sequences are SGHAT and FQNNGV. CDR3 region: CASSLDRGDNEQFF. The CDR3 nucleotides are TGTGCCAGCAGCTTAGACAGGGGGGACAATGAGCAGTTCTTC. The entire variable domain, with the rest obtained from reference TRBV11-2 and TRBJ2-1, is as follows: EAGVAQSPRYKIIEKRQSVAFWCNPISGHATLYWYQQILGQGPKLLIQFQNNGVVDDSQLPKDRFSAERLKGVDSTLKIQPAKLEDSAVYLCASSLDRGDNEQFFGPGTRLTVL.

This clone was seen only a few times. This chain uses TRBV6-1 with TRBJ2-1; D not resolved. Germline V CDR1 and CDR2: MNHNS, SASEGT. This CDR3 has 12 amino acids. V lost 5 bases, J lost 4 bases, and 6 bases lay in between. In nucleotides, the CDR3 is TGTGCCAGCAGTAAGACTTACAATGAGCAGTTCTTC. This translates into CASSKTYNEQFF.

The V call is TRBV7-9, the J call TRBJ1-4, with 10 positions matching TRBD1. Germline CDR1 SEHNR, CDR2 FQNEAQ (reference sequence). This CDR3 spans 14 amino acids. The V segment lost 10 bases and the J segment 12 bases; nucleotides outside the gene matches: 14. The CDR3 loop is CATPAGTGEVELFF. The DNA for the CDR3 is TGTGCCACCCCCGCCGGGACAGGGGAAGTGGAACTGTTTTTT. The whole variable domain, remainder taken from reference TRBV7-9 and TRBJ1-4, is DTGVSQNPRHKITKRGQNVTFRCDPISEHNRLYWYRQTLGQGPEFLTYFQNEAQLEKSRLLSDRFSAERPKGSFSTLEIQRTEQGDSAMYLCATPAGTGEVELFFGSGTQLSVL.

This sequence joins TRBV9 and TRBJ1-2, with D uncertain. This CDR3 has 14 residues. V was cut by 0 bases and J by 4 bases, with 10 bases left in between. Germline V gene sequence: CDR1 SGDLS, CDR2 YYNGEE. CDR3 protein: CASSVVSGPYGYTF. Here the CDR3 DNA reads TGTGCCAGCAGCGTAGTTTCGGGTCCCTATGGCTACACCTTC. The full variable domain, with the rest looked up from reference TRBV9 and TRBJ1-2, is DSGVTQTPKHLITATGQRVTLRCSPRSGDLSVYWYQQSLDQGLQFLIQYYNGEERAKGNILERFSAQQFPDLHSELNLSSLELGDSALYFCASSVVSGPYGYTFGSGTRLTVV.

The J gene is TRBJ2-3, the V gene TRBV9; TRBD1 agrees at 10 bases. The CDR3 covers 15 residues. J lost 3 bases, V lost 7 bases, and 8 bases had no gene match. Germline CDR1 is SGDLS and CDR2 is YYNGEE. CDR3 bases: TGTGCCAGCGGTAGGGACAGGGGCTTGACAGATACGCAGTATTTT. Protein product: CASGRDRGLTDTQYF.

The genes are TRBV9 and TRBJ2-2; D gene unclear. Germline V CDR1 and CDR2: SGDLS, YYNGEE. The CDR3 extends over 16 amino acids. V was clipped by 0 bases and J by 3 bases, with 12 bases between them. The CDR3: CASSVATGSHTGELFF. The CDR3 DNA follows: TGTGCCAGCAGCGTAGCTACTGGCAGTCACACCGGGGAGCTGTTTTTT.

The chain is built from TRBV5-6 and TRBJ2-7, with D perhaps matching TRBD1 or TRBD2 (5 bases each). CDR3 length: 17 residues. V lost 3 bases to trimming and J lost 0 bases, with 19 bases between them. Germline assignment: CDR1 SGHDT and CDR2 YYEEEE. As DNA, the CDR3 is TGTGCCAGCAGCTCGAGGGCACCCGGGACCTACTCCTACGAGCAGTACTTC. Translation gives CASSSRAPGTYSYEQYF. Variable domain in full (rest from reference TRBV5-6 and TRBJ2-7): DAGVTQSPTHLIKTRGQQVTLRCSPKSGHDTVSWYQQALGQGPQFIFQYYEEEERQRGNFPDRFSGHQFPNYSSELNVNALLLGDSALYLCASSSRAPGTYSYEQYFGPGTRLTVT.

This chain joins TRBV9 and TRBJ2-7, with 9 bases aligning to TRBD1. CDR1 is SGDLS and CDR2 is YYNGEE in the germline V gene. This CDR3 comprises 16 residues. J was trimmed by 1 base and V by 0 bases; bases with no gene match: 5. CDR3 sequence: CASSVDPGQGSYEQYF. The DNA of the CDR3 is TGTGCCAGCAGCGTAGATCCGGGACAGGGTTCCTACGAGCAGTACTTC. Complete variable domain (other parts from reference TRBV9 and TRBJ2-7): DSGVTQTPKHLITATGQRVTLRCSPRSGDLSVYWYQQSLDQGLQFLIQYYNGEERAKGNILERFSAQQFPDLHSELNLSSLELGDSALYFCASSVDPGQGSYEQYFGPGTRLTVT.

J is TRBJ2-3 and V is TRBV7-2; TRBD2 matches at 14 bases. Trimming took 5 bases from V and 1 from J; bases not matched to a gene: 11. CDR1 is SGHTA and CDR2 is FQGNSA in the germline V gene. There are 19 residues in the CDR3. DNA of the CDR3: TGTGCCAGCAGCAAGAGGGGACTAGCGGGGGCGTGGGGCACAGATACGCAGTATTTT. Protein sequence: CASSKRGLAGAWGTDTQYF.

The chain employs TRBV9 and TRBJ2-7; the D is unclear. The CDR3 is 14 residues long. Between the trimmed V and J ends, which lost 0 bases and 2 bases, there was a span of 9 bases. Germline CDR1 reads SGDLS; CDR2 reads YYNGEE. CDR3 region: CASSVALGPYEQYF. The CDR3 DNA reads TGTGCCAGCAGCGTAGCGCTGGGCCCCTACGAGCAGTACTTC.

The V call is TRBV25-1, the J call TRBJ1-2; D gene unclear. The CDR3 extends over 14 amino acids. V lost 5 bases and J 4 bases, leaving 14 bases between the germline ends. CDR1 and CDR2 (germline): MGHDK, SYGVNS. CDR3 DNA sequence: TGTGCCAGCAGTCCCCGCCTCGAGGGCTATGGCTACACCTTC. The encoded protein is CASSPRLEGYGYTF.

J is TRBJ1-4 and V is TRBV6-5; D gene unclear. Trimming removed 5 bases from V and 3 bases from J, with 10 bases in between. Germline lookup yields CDR1 MNHEY and CDR2 SVGAGI. CDR3 length equals 14 residues. CDR3 coding DNA: TGTGCCAGCAGTCGAGGAGTGCCTAATGAAAAACTGTTTTTT. Its translation: CASSRGVPNEKLFF.

In this sample, this clone turned up once. V gene TRBV20-1 combines with J gene TRBJ1-1; weak D call: TRBD1 (5 bases). This CDR3 region has 11 residues. Germline lookup yields CDR1 DFQATT and CDR2 SNEGSKA (reference sequence). V shed 3 bases and J shed 5 bases, with 7 bases lying between them. CDR3 DNA sequence: TGCAGTGCTAGTAGGGGTACTGAAGCTTTCTTT. Protein: CSASRGTEAFF.

The CDR3: CASSQEGDLSEQYF. The CDR3 DNA reads TGCGCCAGCAGCCAAGAGGGGGATCTAAGCGAGCAGTACTTC. J is TRBJ2-7 and V is TRBV4-3; D tentatively reads TRBD1 or TRBD2 (5 bases each). The CDR3 is 14 residues long. CDR1 and CDR2 (germline): LGHNA, YSLEER. V gave up 0 bases and J gave up 6 bases, with 12 bases separating them.

The chain has TRBV2 and TRBJ2-3, with 8 bases fitting TRBD2. Germline V gene sequence: CDR1 SNHLY, CDR2 FYNNEI. This CDR3 has 18 amino acids. V shed 0 bases, J shed 6 bases, and the junction held 14 bases outside the gene matches. CDR3 sequence reads: CASSEALRRVGGEDTQYF. The CDR3 bases are TGTGCCAGCAGTGAAGCGCTTCGAAGGGTCGGGGGGGAGGATACGCAGTATTTT.

Note on this clone: Distinct nucleotide sequences in the sample also encode this CDR3. The chain employs TRBV4-3 and TRBJ1-2; the match to TRBD1 covers 9 bases. Germline CDR1 reads LGHNA; CDR2 reads YSLEER. The CDR3 is 13 amino acids. V lost 4 bases and J lost 6; bases outside the gene matches: 3. The DNA of the CDR3 is TGCGCCAGCAGCCCACGGACAGGGGATGGCTACACCTTC. It yields the protein CASSPRTGDGYTF.

V and J are TRBV6-1 and TRBJ2-5; 7 nucleotides align to TRBD1. Germline V gene lookup returns CDR1 MNHNS and CDR2 SASEGT. CDR3 length equals 18 residues. V trimming: 1 base; J trimming: 2 bases; junction bases outside the gene matches: 13. The CDR3 reads CASSEGTLAGGRQETQYF. CDR3 coding DNA: TGTGCCAGCAGTGAAGGGACACTCGCAGGGGGAAGGCAAGAGACCCAGTACTTC.

The chain is built from TRBV11-2 and TRBJ2-5, with TRBD2 matching over 15 bases. The CDR3 is 16 residues long. Looked up from germline, CDR1 is SGHAT and CDR2 is FQNNGV. Trimming at V came to 4 bases and at J to 2 bases, leaving 2 bases not matched to a gene. CDR3 residues: CASSWGLAGGQETQYF. CDR3 sequence (DNA): TGTGCCAGCAGCTGGGGACTAGCGGGGGGTCAAGAGACCCAGTACTTC.

The J gene is TRBJ2-5, the V gene TRBV10-1; the D gene could be TRBD1 or TRBD2 (6 bases each). Per the germline V gene, CDR1 is WNHNN and CDR2 is SYGVQD (reference sequence). V was clipped by 3 bases and J by 5 bases, with 13 bases between them. This CDR3 region has 14 residues. CDR3 bases: TGCGCCAGCAGTGACTGGGGGGCGCGGGAGACCCAGTACTTC. This translates into CASSDWGARETQYF.